The present T cell receptor (beta chain) was sequenced within a study of radiation and T cells in renal cell carcinoma. TCRdb's table, derived via immunoSEQ multiplex PCR, lists solely in-frame clones and lacks some. This sample has about 86,000 clones, with around 81% found just once. Specified time point: blood 4 weeks post-SBRT, at nephrectomy. Indicated treatment: 15 Gy SBRT to primary tumor, nephrectomy 4 weeks later. This renal cell carcinoma was of the clear cell type. This receptor was obtained from a man aged 45-65 years with renal cell carcinoma. Specimen: blood, collected from a patient whose treatment included radiotherapy and nephrectomy.

The CDR3 spells CASSERKGSPSEQYF. The DNA for the CDR3 is TGTGCCAGCAGTGAACGTAAGGGGTCCCCCTCCGAGCAGTACTTC. The chain carries TRBV6-1 and TRBJ2-7; perhaps TRBD1 as D (5 bases). CDR1 is MNHNS, CDR2 SASEGT, per germline. The CDR3 contains 15 residues. Trimming stripped 2 bases from V and 6 bases from J, with 17 bases between.